This paragraph covers one T cell receptor beta chain sequence. Its antigen remains unidentified. Addition of a universal primer site occurred through template switching, and cDNA carried unique molecular identifiers. Using its own MiXCR run on the 5' RACE reads, TCRdb lists one record per CDR3 protein. The sample has 500,000 to 550,000 distinct CDR3 sequences, roughly a fifth seen once. This entry comes from a study of identical twins. Broader study findings: Zero-insertion results could be subject to partial confounding by invariant MAIT and iNKT cells.

The sample was also reused in another study, on T cells expressing NK-cell markers. From that report: In a few donors, dominant clonotypes made up about 28.3-65% of CD3+CD56-NKG2C+ cells. Whether the expanded NKG2C+ T cell clones recognized HCMV remained unclear.

The origin of this receptor is a woman in her late teens or twenties in good health. Sequencing was performed on CD4+ T cells sorted from blood.

This chain's CDR3 is CASGSLKKVLAGELFF. CDR3 DNA: TGTGCCAGCGGGTCGTTGAAAAAGGTTCTTGCGGGGGAGCTGTTTTTT. The chain has TRBV2 and TRBJ2-2, with D unclear. The length of the CDR3 is 16 residues. Germline V CDR1 and CDR2: SNHLY, FYNNEI. V lost 8 bases to trimming and J lost 8 bases, with 24 bases between them.